A selection of T cell receptor beta chains follows, all from one sample in a study of beta chain features in type 1 diabetes. The method was immunoSEQ multiplex PCR; TCRdb's version includes in-frame clones alone and lacks a portion of them. The sample has some 330,000 clones; 10% to 15% are singletons. The sequenced sample consisted of naive CD4+ T cells from blood. All receptors derive from a young woman with type 1 diabetes. CDR3s include the opening cysteine and the closing phenylalanine or tryptophan. D genes are given only for firm matches. Clone size is stated in some rows and not others, as once, few, many or a class when expanded.

V gene	D gene	J gene	clone size	CDR3 protein	CDR3 DNA
TRBV11-3	TRBD2	TRBJ2-2	-	CASSPGTSDTGELFF	TGTGCCAGCAGCCCCGGGACTAGCGACACCGGGGAGCTGTTTTTT
TRBV11-3	TRBD2	TRBJ2-3	few	CASSPRLAGVSDTQYF	TGTGCCAGCAGCCCCCGACTAGCGGGAGTCTCAGATACGCAGTATTTT
TRBV5-1	-	TRBJ1-2	-	CASSLAGEGF	TGCGCCAGCAGCTTGGCTGGGGAGGGCTTC
TRBV27	-	TRBJ1-2	few	CASAGQGLGGYTF	TGTGCCAGCGCCGGGCAGGGGCTGGGTGGCTACACCTTC
TRBV7-2	-	TRBJ2-1	-	CASSSTRHDREQFF	TGTGCCAGCAGCTCAACTAGGCATGACCGTGAGCAGTTCTTC
TRBV9	-	TRBJ2-7	-	CASSVEIGSSYEQYF	TGTGCCAGCAGCGTAGAAATAGGGAGCTCCTACGAGCAGTACTTC
TRBV5-4	-	TRBJ2-7	-	CASSITGNEQYF	TGTGCCAGCAGCATCACAGGGAACGAGCAGTACTTC
TRBV7-3	-	TRBJ2-2	few	CASSLIPSVGHAGLANTGELFF	TGTGCCAGCAGCTTGATCCCAAGTGTGGGTCATGCGGGGCTCGCGAACACCGGGGAGCTGTTTTTT
TRBV9	TRBD2	TRBJ2-3	few	CASSPPGLPDTQYF	TGTGCCAGCAGCCCTCCGGGACTACCAGATACGCAGTATTTT
TRBV12-5	TRBD1	TRBJ1-5	-	CASGLIPGQAIYQPQHF	TGTGCTAGTGGTTTGATTCCGGGACAGGCCATTTATCAGCCCCAGCATTTT
TRBV28	-	TRBJ2-7	-	CASTGVYEQYF	TGTGCCAGTACGGGGGTCTACGAGCAGTACTTC
TRBV2	-	TRBJ1-4	-	CASSGTRVKLFF	TGTGCCAGCAGTGGCACCCGGGTAAAGCTGTTTTTT
TRBV28	TRBD1	TRBJ2-7	-	CASRETGGLHEQYF	TGTGCCAGCAGAGAGACAGGGGGACTCCACGAGCAGTACTTC
TRBV6-5	-	TRBJ2-1	-	CASSYQALGTNEQFF	TGTGCCAGCAGTTACCAAGCCCTAGGCACCAATGAGCAGTTCTTC
TRBV7-2	-	TRBJ2-2	-	CASSLVRRTGELFF	TGTGCCAGCAGCTTAGTGCGCAGGACCGGGGAGCTGTTTTTT
TRBV13	TRBD1	TRBJ1-2	-	CASSLELRGHGYTF	TGTGCCAGCAGCTTAGAGTTGAGGGGGCATGGCTACACCTTC
TRBV9	TRBD1	TRBJ2-1	-	CASARDRAGEQFF	TGTGCCAGCGCCCGGGACAGGGCAGGTGAGCAGTTCTTC
TRBV7-2	TRBD2	TRBJ2-7	few	CASSPSPSGNYEQYF	TGTGCCAGCAGCCCTAGTCCTAGCGGTAACTACGAGCAGTACTTC
TRBV29-1	TRBD1	TRBJ2-5	-	CSDWDRDLATQYF	TGCAGCGACTGGGACAGGGACTTGGCGACCCAGTACTTC
TRBV15	-	TRBJ2-7	-	CATSVEGYRGGYEQYF	TGTGCCACCAGCGTCGAAGGTTACAGGGGGGGCTACGAGCAGTACTTC
TRBV5-1	-	TRBJ2-3	few	CASSLGSSADTQYF	TGCGCCAGCAGCTTGGGGTCTAGCGCAGATACGCAGTATTTT
TRBV18	-	TRBJ2-1	few	CASSPPSRDNQFF	TGTGCCAGCTCACCACCGTCCAGGGATAATCAGTTCTTC
TRBV11-1	TRBD2	TRBJ2-1	few	CASSLGLSGSSYNEQFF	TGTGCCAGCAGCTTAGGGCTTAGCGGGAGCTCCTACAATGAGCAGTTCTTC
TRBV19	TRBD2	TRBJ2-1	-	CASSSGRPLTVNEQFF	TGTGCCAGTTCCAGCGGGAGGCCTCTCACTGTCAATGAGCAGTTCTTC
TRBV28	TRBD1	TRBJ2-3	few	CASSLQTGVADTQYF	TGTGCCAGCAGTTTACAGACAGGGGTGGCAGATACGCAGTATTTT
TRBV27	-	TRBJ1-1	-	CASSLEGLATEAFF	TGTGCCAGCAGTTTAGAGGGTCTAGCGACTGAAGCTTTCTTT
TRBV6-5	TRBD2	TRBJ2-1	few	CASSYSGAGGQNEQFF	TGTGCCAGCAGTTACTCCGGAGCGGGAGGGCAGAATGAGCAGTTCTTC
TRBV7-9	-	TRBJ2-3	few	CASSLMGATDTQYF	TGTGCCAGCAGCTTAATGGGAGCCACAGATACGCAGTATTTT
TRBV7-2	-	TRBJ1-6	few	CASSLGQPGSPLHF	TGTGCCAGCAGCTTAGGTCAGCCGGGTTCACCCCTCCACTTT
TRBV2	-	TRBJ1-6	-	CASSANSPLHF	TGTGCCAGCAGCGCGAATTCACCCCTCCACTTT
TRBV9	-	TRBJ2-4	few	CASRSTGGIQYF	TGTGCCAGCAGATCAACCGGCGGAATTCAGTACTTC
TRBV7-2	-	TRBJ2-7	-	CASSPVGGRGYEQYF	TGTGCCAGCAGCCCGGTGGGGGGAAGGGGCTACGAGCAGTACTTC
TRBV30	TRBD1	TRBJ1-1	few	CAWSVRDRVFSEAFF	TGTGCCTGGAGTGTTCGGGACAGGGTCTTCTCTGAAGCTTTCTTT
TRBV30	-	TRBJ2-1	few	CAWAEGPYNEQFF	TGTGCCTGGGCCGAGGGTCCCTACAATGAGCAGTTCTTC
TRBV6-5	TRBD1	TRBJ1-3	-	CASSWEYRGTGNTIYF	TGTGCCAGCAGTTGGGAGTACAGGGGGACTGGAAACACCATATATTTT
TRBV7-9	-	TRBJ1-1	-	CASSLGGGTEAFF	TGTGCCAGCAGCTTGGGGGGTGGCACTGAAGCTTTCTTT
TRBV6-5	-	TRBJ1-2	-	CASSSRYGYTF	TGTGCCAGCAGTTCCCGCTATGGCTACACCTTC
TRBV4-3	-	TRBJ2-5	-	CASSQDVGSETQYF	TGCGCCAGCAGCCAAGATGTCGGGAGCGAGACCCAGTACTTC
TRBV4-1	TRBD1	TRBJ2-1	few	CASSRQGQRNEQFF	TGCGCCAGCAGCCGCCAGGGACAGAGGAATGAGCAGTTCTTC
TRBV5-6	TRBD2	TRBJ2-5	-	CASLSRGVAGELGETQYF	TGTGCCTCCCTTTCTAGGGGAGTAGCGGGAGAGTTAGGAGAGACCCAGTACTTC
TRBV2	-	TRBJ2-2	-	CASSYPRTAGELFF	TGTGCCAGCAGTTACCCGCGGACAGCCGGGGAGCTGTTTTTT
TRBV27	-	TRBJ2-4	few	CASSEGDGLAKNIQYF	TGTGCCAGCAGTGAGGGGGACGGGTTAGCCAAAAACATTCAGTACTTC
TRBV5-1	-	TRBJ2-2	-	CASSLGGVTMNTGELFF	TGCGCCAGCAGCTTGGGAGGTGTGACCATGAACACCGGGGAGCTGTTTTTT
TRBV4-1	-	TRBJ1-5	-	CASSQESQGTRNQPQHF	TGCGCCAGCAGCCAAGAAAGCCAAGGGACTCGCAATCAGCCCCAGCATTTT
TRBV9	-	TRBJ2-2	few	CASSSKSGTNTGELFF	TGTGCCAGCAGCAGCAAGAGCGGAACGAACACCGGGGAGCTGTTTTTT
TRBV7-2	TRBD2	TRBJ2-7	few	CASSTLAGGGEQYF	TGTGCCAGCAGCACTCTAGCGGGAGGGGGCGAGCAGTACTTC
TRBV23-1	TRBD1	TRBJ1-5	-	CASSQYKTRDRGRNQPQHF	TGCGCCAGCAGTCAATATAAAACCCGGGACAGGGGTCGCAATCAGCCCCAGCATTTT
TRBV4-3	TRBD2	TRBJ2-1	few	CASSYERELYNEQFF	TGCGCCAGCAGCTACGAGCGGGAGCTCTACAATGAGCAGTTCTTC